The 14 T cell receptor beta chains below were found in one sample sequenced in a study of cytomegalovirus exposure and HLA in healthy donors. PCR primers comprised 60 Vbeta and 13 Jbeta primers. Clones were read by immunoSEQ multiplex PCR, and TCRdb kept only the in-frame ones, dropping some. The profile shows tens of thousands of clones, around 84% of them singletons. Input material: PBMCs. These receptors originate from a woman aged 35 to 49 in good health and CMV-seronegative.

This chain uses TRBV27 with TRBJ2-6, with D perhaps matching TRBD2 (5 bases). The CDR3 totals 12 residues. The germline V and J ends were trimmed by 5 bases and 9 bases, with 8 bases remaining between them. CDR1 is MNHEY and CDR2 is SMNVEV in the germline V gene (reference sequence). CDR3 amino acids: CASSTGLNVLTF. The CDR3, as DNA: TGTGCCAGCAGTACCGGACTCAACGTCCTGACTTTC.

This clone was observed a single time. CDR3 bases: TGTGCCAGCAGCCCGGGACTACAAGAGACCCAGTACTTC. It yields the protein CASSPGLQETQYF. The chain links TRBV7-2 to TRBJ2-5; TRBD2 matches 7 bases. V gave up 5 bases and J gave up 2 bases; unmatched junction bases: 2. This CDR3 region has 13 residues. Germline loops: CDR1 SGHTA, CDR2 FQGNSA.

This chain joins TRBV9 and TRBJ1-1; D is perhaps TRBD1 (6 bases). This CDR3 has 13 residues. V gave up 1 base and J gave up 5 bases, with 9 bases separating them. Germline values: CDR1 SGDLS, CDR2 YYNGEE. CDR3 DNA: TGTGCCAGCAGCGTAATCCAGGGGACTGAAGCTTTCTTT. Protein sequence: CASSVIQGTEAFF.

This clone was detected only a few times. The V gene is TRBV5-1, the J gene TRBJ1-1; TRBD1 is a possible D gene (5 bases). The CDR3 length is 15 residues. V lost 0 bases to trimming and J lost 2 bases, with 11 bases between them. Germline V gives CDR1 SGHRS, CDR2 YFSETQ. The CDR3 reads CASSLVGRGNTEAFF. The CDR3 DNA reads TGCGCCAGCAGCTTGGTGGGGAGGGGCAACACTGAAGCTTTCTTT.

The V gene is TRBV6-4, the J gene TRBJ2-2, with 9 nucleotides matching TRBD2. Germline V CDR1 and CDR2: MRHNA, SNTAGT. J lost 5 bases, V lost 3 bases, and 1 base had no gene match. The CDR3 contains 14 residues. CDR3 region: CASSEAGGTGELFF. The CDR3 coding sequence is TGTGCCAGCAGTGAGGCGGGAGGGACCGGGGAGCTGTTTTTT.

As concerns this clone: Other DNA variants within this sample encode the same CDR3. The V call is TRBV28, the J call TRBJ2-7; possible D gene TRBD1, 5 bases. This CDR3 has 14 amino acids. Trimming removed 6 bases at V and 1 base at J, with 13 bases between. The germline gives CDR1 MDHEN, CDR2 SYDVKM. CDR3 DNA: TGTGCCAGCAGCCCGAAGGGGTGGTCCTACGAGCAGTACTTC. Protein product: CASSPKGWSYEQYF.

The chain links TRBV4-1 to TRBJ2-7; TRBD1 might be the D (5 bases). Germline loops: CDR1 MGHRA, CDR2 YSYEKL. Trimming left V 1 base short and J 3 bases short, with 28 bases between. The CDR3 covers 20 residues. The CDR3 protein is CASSQVFTPATGKIFYEQYF. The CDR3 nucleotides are TGCGCCAGCAGCCAAGTCTTCACCCCCGCTACAGGAAAAATTTTCTACGAGCAGTACTTC.

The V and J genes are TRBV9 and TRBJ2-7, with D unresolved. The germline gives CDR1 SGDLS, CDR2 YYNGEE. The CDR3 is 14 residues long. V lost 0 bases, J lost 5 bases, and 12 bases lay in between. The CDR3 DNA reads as TGTGCCAGCAGCGTAGCTGACCGGGTCAACGAGCAGTACTTC. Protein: CASSVADRVNEQYF.

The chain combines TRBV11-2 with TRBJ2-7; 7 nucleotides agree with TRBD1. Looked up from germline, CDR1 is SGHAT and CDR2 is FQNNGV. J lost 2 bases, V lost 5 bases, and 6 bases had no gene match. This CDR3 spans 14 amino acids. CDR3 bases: TGTGCCAGCAGCCAGGACAGGCCAGCCTACGAGCAGTACTTC. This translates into CASSQDRPAYEQYF. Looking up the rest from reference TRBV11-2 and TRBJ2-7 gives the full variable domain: EAGVAQSPRYKIIEKRQSVAFWCNPISGHATLYWYQQILGQGPKLLIQFQNNGVVDDSQLPKDRFSAERLKGVDSTLKIQPAKLEDSAVYLCASSQDRPAYEQYFGPGTRLTVT.

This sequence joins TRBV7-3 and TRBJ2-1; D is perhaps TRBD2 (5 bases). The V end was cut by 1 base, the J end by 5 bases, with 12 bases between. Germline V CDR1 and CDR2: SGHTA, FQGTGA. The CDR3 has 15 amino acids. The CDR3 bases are TGTGCCAGCAGCTTAAGGTTAGCGACTGACAATGAGCAGTTCTTC. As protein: CASSLRLATDNEQFF.

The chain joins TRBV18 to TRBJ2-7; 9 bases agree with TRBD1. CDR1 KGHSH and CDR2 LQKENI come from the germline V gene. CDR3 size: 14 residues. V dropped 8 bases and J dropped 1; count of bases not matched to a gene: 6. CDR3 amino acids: CASGPGQGSYEQYF. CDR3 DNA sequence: TGTGCCAGCGGACCGGGACAGGGATCCTACGAGCAGTACTTC.

The CDR3 is CASSLWGTGNSGNTIYF. CDR3 DNA: TGTGCCAGCAGCTTATGGGGGACAGGGAACTCTGGAAACACCATATATTTT. This chain joins TRBV7-2 and TRBJ1-3; TRBD1 matches 9 bases. V lost 2 bases and J lost 0; bases outside the gene matches: 5. Germline-derived CDR1 and CDR2 are SGHTA and FQGNSA. The CDR3 consists of 17 residues.

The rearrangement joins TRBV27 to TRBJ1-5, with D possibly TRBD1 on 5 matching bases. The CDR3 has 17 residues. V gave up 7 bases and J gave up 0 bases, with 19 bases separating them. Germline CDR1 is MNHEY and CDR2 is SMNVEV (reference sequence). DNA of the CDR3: TGTGCCAGCACCCTTGCGGGGGGAAGGGATAGCAATCAGCCCCAGCATTTT. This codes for CASTLAGGRDSNQPQHF.

CDR3 amino acids: CASSQQTGTANTGELFF. The CDR3 coding sequence is TGCGCCAGCAGCCAACAAACCGGGACAGCGAACACCGGGGAGCTGTTTTTT. The gene calls are TRBV4-1 and TRBJ2-2, with 7 bases identical to TRBD1. CDR3 length: 17 amino acids. With 2 bases clipped from V and 0 bases from J, the junction kept 6 bases outside the gene matches. Looked up from germline, CDR1 is MGHRA and CDR2 is YSYEKL.